The T cell receptor (beta chain) under discussion was sequenced for a study of T cells in Graves' hyperthyroidism and ophthalmopathy. Overall study findings and caveats: Blood shared most expanded thyroid clonotypes above 0.001. Ophthalmopathy onset followed model prediction by a median roughly six months.

This CDR3 contains 15 residues. CDR1 is MNHEY, CDR2 SMNVEV, per germline (reference sequence). V lost 0 bases, J lost 2 bases, and 10 bases lay in between. The table lists this clonotype with a few counts. Its antigen is still unknown. It was RNA transcripts that yielded the amplified TCR beta CDR3 regions. The TCR CDR3 was amplified in a first-round RT-PCR using the HTBI primer set. TCRdb passed the multiplex PCR reads through MiXCR, listing each CDR3 protein once. The sample yields some 720,000 distinct CDR3 sequences, roughly 15% seen once. Hyperthyroidism had been newly diagnosed in patients aged 18 to 65, and its duration was under 2 months. From approximately 9.5 ml of fresh peripheral blood, PBMCs were isolated.

The source is a man between 18 and 35 years old with Graves' hyperthyroidism. Sequences were obtained from blood. This sequence joins TRBV27 and TRBJ1-2, with unresolved D. The CDR3 protein is CASSLSSTENYGYTF. The CDR3 DNA is TGTGCCAGCAGTTTATCCTCGACGGAAAACTATGGCTACACCTTC.